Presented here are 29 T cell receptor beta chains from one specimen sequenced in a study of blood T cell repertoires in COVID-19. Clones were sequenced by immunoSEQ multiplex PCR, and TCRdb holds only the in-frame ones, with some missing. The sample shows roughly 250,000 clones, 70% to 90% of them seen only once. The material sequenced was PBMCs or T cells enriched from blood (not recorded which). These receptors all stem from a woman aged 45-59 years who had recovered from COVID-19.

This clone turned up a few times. The CDR3 protein is CASSFQGSTEAFF. In DNA, the CDR3 is TGTGCCAGCAGTTTTCAGGGGTCCACTGAAGCTTTCTTT. The chain combines TRBV12-3 or TRBV12-4 with TRBJ1-1, with D possibly TRBD1 on 6 matching bases. The CDR3 sequence is 13 residues long. V lost 3 bases and J 4 bases, leaving 9 bases between the germline ends.

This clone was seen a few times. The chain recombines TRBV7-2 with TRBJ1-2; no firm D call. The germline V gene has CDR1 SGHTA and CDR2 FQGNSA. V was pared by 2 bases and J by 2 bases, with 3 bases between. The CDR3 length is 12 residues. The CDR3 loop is CASSLLNYGYTF. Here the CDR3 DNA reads TGTGCCAGCAGCTTACTCAACTATGGCTACACCTTC.

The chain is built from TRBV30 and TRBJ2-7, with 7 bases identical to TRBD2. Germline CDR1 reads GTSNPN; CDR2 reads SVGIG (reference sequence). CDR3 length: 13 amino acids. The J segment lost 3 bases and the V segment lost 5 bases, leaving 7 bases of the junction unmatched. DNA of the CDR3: TGTGCCTGGGGCCCTGGGGAGGGCTACGAGCAGTACTTC. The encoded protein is CAWGPGEGYEQYF.

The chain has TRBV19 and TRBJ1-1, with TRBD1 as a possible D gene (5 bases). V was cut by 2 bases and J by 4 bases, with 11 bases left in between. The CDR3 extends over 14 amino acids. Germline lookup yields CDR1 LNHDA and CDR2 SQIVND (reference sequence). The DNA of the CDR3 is TGTGCCAGTAGTATACCCACCGGGGGCACTGAAGCTTTCTTT. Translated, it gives CASSIPTGGTEAFF.

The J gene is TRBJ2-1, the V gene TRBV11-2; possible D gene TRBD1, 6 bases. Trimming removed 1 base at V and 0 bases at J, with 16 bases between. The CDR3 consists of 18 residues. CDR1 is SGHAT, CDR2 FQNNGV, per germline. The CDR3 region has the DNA TGTGCCAGCAGCTTAGGGGGGCTTTCCGGATCCTCCTACAATGAGCAGTTCTTC. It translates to CASSLGGLSGSSYNEQFF.

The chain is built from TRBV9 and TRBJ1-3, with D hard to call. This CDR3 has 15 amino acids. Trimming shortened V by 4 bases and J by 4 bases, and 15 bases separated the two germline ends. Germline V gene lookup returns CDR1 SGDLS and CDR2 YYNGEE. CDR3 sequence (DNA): TGTGCCAGCAGCCTGAGTGCAGGCCAGGGAAACACCATATATTTT. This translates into CASSLSAGQGNTIYF.

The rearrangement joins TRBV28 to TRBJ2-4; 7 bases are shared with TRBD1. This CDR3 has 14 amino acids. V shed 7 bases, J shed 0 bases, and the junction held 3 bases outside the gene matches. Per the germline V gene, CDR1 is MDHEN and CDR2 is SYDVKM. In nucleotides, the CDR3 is TGTGCCAGCATTGACAGGGTAGCCAAAAACATTCAGTACTTC. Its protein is CASIDRVAKNIQYF.

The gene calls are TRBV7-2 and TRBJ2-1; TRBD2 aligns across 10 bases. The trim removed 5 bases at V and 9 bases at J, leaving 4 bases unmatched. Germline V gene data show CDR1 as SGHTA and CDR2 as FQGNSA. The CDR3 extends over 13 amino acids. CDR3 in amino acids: CASSPLAGSEQFF. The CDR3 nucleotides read TGTGCCAGCAGCCCACTAGCGGGGAGTGAGCAGTTCTTC.

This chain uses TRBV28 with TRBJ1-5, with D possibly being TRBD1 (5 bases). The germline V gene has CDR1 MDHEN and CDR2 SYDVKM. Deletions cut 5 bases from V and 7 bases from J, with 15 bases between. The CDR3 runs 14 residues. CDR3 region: CASSLLQGGQPQHF. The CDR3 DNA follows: TGTGCCAGCAGTCTCCTCCAGGGAGGGCAGCCCCAGCATTTT.

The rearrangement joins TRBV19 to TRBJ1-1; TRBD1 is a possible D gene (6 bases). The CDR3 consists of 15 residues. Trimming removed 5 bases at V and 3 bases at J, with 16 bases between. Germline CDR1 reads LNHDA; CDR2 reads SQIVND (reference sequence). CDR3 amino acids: CASSLRRGRDTEAFF. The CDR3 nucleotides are TGTGCCAGTAGTTTACGTAGGGGGAGAGACACTGAAGCTTTCTTT.

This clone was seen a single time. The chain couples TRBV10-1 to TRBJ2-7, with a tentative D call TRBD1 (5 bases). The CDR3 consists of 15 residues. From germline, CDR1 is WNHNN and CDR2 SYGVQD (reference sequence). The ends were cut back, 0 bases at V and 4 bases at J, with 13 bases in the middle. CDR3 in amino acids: CASSESGHGRYEQYF. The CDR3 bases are TGCGCCAGCAGTGAGTCAGGACACGGGCGATACGAGCAGTACTTC.

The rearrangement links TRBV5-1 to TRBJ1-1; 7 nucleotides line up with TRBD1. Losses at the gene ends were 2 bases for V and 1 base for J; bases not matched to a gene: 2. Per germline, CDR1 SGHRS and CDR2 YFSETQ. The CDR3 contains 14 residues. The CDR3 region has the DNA TGCGCCAGCAGCTTTACAGGGGAGAACACTGAAGCTTTCTTT. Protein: CASSFTGENTEAFF. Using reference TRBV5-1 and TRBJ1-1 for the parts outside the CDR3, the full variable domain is KAGVTQTPRYLIKTRGQQVTLSCSPISGHRSVSWYQQTPGQGLQFLFEYFSETQRNKGNFPGRFSGRQFSNSRSEMNVSTLELGDSALYLCASSFTGENTEAFFGQGTRLTVV.

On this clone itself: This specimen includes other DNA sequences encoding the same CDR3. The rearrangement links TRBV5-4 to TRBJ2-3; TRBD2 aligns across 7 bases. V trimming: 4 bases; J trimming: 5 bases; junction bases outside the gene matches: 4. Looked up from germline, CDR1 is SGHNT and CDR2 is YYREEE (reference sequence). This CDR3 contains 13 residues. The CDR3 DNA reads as TGTGCCAGCAGCCTGGCGGGGGTAGATACGCAGTATTTT. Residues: CASSLAGVDTQYF. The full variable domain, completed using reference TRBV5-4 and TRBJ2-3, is ETGVTQSPTHLIKTRGQQVTLRCSSQSGHNTVSWYQQALGQGPQFIFQYYREEENGRGNFPPRFSGLQFPNYSSELNVNALELDDSALYLCASSLAGVDTQYFGPGTRLTVL.

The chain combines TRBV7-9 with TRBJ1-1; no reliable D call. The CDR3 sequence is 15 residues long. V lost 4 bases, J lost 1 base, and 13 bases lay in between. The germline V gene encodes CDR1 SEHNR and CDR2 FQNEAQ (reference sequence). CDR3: CASSYPSTGNTEAFF. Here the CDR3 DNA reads TGTGCCAGCAGCTACCCATCTACGGGGAACACTGAAGCTTTCTTT.

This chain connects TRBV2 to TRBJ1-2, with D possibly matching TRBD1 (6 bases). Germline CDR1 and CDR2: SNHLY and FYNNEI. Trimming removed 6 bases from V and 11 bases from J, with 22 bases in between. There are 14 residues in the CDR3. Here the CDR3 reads CASSGDRSGGVYTF. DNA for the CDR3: TGTGCCAGCAGCGGAGACAGGTCTGGGGGGGTTTACACCTTC.

The CDR3 sequence is CASSMRTDEQFF. The CDR3 region has the DNA TGTGCCAGTAGTATGAGGACTGATGAGCAGTTCTTC. The chain joins TRBV19 to TRBJ2-1, with D tentatively TRBD2 (5 bases). In germline, CDR1 is LNHDA, CDR2 SQIVND (reference sequence). V was clipped by 3 bases and J by 8 bases, with 8 bases between them. This CDR3 has 12 amino acids.

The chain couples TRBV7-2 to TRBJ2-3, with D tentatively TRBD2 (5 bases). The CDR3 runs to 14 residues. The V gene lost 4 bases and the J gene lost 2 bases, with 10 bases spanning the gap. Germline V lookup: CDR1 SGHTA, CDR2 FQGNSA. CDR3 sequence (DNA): TGTGCCAGCAGCTCAGGACTTGTCACAGATACGCAGTATTTT. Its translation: CASSSGLVTDTQYF.

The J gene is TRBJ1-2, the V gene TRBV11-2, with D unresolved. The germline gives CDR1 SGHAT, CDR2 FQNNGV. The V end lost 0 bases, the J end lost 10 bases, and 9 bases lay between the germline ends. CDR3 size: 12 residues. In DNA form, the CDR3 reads TGTGCCAGCAGCTTAGAGCCGGGTTCCTACACCTTC. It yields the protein CASSLEPGSYTF.

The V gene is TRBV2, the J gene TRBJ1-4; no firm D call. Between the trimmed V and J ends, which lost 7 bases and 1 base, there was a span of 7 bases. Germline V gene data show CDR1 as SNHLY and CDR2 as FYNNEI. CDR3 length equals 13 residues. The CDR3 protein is CASTRLTNEKLFF. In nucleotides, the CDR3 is TGTGCCAGCACCCGGTTAACTAATGAAAAACTGTTTTTT.

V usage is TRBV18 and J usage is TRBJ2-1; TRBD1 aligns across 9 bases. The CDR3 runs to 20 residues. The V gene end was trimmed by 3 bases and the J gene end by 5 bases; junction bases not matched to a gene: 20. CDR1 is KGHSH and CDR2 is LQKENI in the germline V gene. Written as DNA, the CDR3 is TGTGCCAGCTCACCCCTTCGGGACAGGGTTTCATTCGGCGGGGACAATGAGCAGTTCTTC. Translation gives CASSPLRDRVSFGGDNEQFF.

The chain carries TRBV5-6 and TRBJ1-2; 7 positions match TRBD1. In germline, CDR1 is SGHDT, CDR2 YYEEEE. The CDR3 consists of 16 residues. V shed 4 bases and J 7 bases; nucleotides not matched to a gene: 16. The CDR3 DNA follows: TGTGCCAGCAGCCCTATCTTTGACAGGGAAGGGGGTGGCTACACCTTC. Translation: CASSPIFDREGGGYTF.

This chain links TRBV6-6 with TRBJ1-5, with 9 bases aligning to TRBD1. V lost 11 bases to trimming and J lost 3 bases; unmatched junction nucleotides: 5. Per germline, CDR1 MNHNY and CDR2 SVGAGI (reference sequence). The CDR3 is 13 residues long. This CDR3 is CAGQGTINQPQHF. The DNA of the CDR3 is TGTGCCGGACAGGGGACCATCAATCAGCCCCAGCATTTT.

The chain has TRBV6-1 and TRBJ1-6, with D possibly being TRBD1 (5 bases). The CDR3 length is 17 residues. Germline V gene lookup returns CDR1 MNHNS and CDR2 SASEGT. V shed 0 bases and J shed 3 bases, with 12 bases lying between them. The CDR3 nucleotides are TGTGCCAGCAGTGAAGCGTTGTCAGGGTACTATAATTCACCCCTCCACTTT. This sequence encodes CASSEALSGYYNSPLHF.

The CDR3 coding sequence is TGCGCCAGCAGTGAAGGCGGGTTGGGGGCCAACGTCCTGACTTTC. Translation gives CASSEGGLGANVLTF. The chain carries TRBV4-1 and TRBJ2-6, with D possibly matching TRBD2 (5 bases). V shed 6 bases and J shed 4 bases, with 13 bases lying between them. The CDR3 has 15 residues. CDR1 and CDR2 from the germline V gene are MGHRA and YSYEKL.

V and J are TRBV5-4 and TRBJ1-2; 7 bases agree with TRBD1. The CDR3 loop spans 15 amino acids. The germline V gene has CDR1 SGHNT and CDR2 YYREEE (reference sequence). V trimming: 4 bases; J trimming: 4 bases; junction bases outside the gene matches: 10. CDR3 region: CASSLMGQLFYGYTF. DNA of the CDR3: TGTGCCAGCAGCCTAATGGGACAGCTGTTCTATGGCTACACCTTC.

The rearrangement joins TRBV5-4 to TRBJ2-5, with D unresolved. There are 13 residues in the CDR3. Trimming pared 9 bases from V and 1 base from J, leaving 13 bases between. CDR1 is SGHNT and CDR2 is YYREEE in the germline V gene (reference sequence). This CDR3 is CATRTESQETQYF. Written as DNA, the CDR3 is TGTGCCACTCGCACGGAGAGCCAAGAGACCCAGTACTTC. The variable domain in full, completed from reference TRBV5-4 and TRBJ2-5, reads ETGVTQSPTHLIKTRGQQVTLRCSSQSGHNTVSWYQQALGQGPQFIFQYYREEENGRGNFPPRFSGLQFPNYSSELNVNALELDDSALYLCATRTESQETQYFGPGTRLLVL.

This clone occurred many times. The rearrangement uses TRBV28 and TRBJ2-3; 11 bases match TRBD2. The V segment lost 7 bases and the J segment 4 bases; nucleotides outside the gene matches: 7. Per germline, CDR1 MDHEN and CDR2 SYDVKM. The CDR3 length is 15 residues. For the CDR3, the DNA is TGTGCCAGCAATGTAGCGGGAGGGCCGGCAGATACGCAGTATTTT. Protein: CASNVAGGPADTQYF.

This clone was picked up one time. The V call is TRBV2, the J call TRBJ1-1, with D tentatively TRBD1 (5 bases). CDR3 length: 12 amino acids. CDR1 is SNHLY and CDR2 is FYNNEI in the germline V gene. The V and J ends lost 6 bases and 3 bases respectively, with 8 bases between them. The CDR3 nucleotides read TGTGCCAGCAGGGGCAGGGACACTGAAGCTTTCTTT. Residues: CASRGRDTEAFF. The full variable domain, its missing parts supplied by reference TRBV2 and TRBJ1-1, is EPEVTQTPSHQVTQMGQEVILRCVPISNHLYFYWYRQILGQKVEFLVSFYNNEISEKSEIFDDQFSVERPDGSNFTLKIRSTKLEDSAMYFCASRGRDTEAFFGQGTRLTVV.

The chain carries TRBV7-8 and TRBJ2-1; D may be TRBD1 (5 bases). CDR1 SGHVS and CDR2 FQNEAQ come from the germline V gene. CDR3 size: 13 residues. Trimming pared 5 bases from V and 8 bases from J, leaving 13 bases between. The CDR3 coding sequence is TGTGCCAGCAGCCCTCTAGGGGTCCATGAGCAGTTCTTC. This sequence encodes CASSPLGVHEQFF.